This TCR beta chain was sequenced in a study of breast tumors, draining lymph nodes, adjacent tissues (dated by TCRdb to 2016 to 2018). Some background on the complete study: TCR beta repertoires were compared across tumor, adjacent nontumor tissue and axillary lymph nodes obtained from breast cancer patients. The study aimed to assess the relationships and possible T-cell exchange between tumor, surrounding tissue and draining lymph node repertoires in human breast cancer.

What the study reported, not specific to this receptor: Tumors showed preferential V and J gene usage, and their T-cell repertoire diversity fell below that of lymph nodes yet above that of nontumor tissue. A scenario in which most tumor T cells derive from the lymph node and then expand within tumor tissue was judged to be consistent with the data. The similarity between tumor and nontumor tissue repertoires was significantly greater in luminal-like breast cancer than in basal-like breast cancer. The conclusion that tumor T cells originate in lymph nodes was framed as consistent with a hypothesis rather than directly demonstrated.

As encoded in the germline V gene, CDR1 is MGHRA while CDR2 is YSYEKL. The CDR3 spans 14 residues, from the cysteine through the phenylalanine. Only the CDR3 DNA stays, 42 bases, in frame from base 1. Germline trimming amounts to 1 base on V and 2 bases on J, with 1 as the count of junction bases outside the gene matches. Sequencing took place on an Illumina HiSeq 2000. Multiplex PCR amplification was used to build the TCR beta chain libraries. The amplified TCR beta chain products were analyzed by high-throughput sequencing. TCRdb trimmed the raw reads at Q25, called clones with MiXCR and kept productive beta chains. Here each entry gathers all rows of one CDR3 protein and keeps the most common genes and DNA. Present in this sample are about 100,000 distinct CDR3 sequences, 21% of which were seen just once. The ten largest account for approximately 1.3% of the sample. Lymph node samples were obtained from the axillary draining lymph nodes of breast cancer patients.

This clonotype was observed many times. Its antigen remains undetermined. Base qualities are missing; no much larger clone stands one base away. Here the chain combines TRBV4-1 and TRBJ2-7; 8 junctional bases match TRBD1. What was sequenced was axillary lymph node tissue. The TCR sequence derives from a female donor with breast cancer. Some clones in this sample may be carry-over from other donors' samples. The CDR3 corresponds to CASSQADRAYEQYF. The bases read TGCGCCAGCAGCCAAGCGGACAGGGCCTACGAGCAGTACTTC.